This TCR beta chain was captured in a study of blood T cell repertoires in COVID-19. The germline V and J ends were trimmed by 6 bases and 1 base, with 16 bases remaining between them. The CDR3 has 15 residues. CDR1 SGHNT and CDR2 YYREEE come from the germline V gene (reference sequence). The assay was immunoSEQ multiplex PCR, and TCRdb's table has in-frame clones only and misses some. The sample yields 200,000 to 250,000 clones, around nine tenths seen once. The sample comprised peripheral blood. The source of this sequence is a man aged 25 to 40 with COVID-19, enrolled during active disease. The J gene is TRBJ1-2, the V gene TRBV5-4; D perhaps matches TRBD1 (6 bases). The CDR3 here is CASTPMGAYNYGYTF. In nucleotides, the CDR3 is TGTGCCAGCACCCCGATGGGGGCGTATAACTATGGCTACACCTTC.